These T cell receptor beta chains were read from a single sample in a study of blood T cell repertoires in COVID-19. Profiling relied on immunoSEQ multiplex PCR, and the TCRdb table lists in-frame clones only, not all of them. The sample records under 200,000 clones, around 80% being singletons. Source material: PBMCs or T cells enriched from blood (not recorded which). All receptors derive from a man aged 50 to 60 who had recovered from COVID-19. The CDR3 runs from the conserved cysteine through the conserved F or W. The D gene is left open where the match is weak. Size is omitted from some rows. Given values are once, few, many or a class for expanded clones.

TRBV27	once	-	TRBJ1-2	TGTGCCAGCAGTTTAGTCCGGGAGGCTGGCTACACCTTC	CASSLVREAGYTF
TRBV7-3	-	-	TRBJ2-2	TGTGCCAGCAGCCCAAACTCTGAGCGGACCGGGGAGCTGTTTTTT	CASSPNSERTGELFF
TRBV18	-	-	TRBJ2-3	TGTGCCAGCTCACCCGATTGGACAGCCACAGATACGCAGTATTTT	CASSPDWTATDTQYF
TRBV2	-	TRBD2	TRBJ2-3	TGTGCCAGCAGTGCTAGCGGGGCCACAGATACGCAGTATTTT	CASSASGATDTQYF
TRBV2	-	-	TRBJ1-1	TGTGCCAGTATATTGAACACTGAAGCTTTCTTT	CASILNTEAFF
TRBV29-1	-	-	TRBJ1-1	TGCAGCGTTGGGTTAGGACAGCAGAACACTGAAGCTTTCTTT	CSVGLGQQNTEAFF
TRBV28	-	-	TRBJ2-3	TGTGCCAGCAGTTCCCGGGACTTTGGGCGGGATACGCAGTATTTT	CASSSRDFGRDTQYF
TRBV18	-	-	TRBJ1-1	TGTGCCAGCTCACCATCCGGAGGCGCCAGCAGAGCTGAAGCTTTCTTT	CASSPSGGASRAEAFF
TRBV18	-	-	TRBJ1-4	TGTGCCAGCTCACTGCGAGATTACAGGGCAACTAATGAAAAACTGTTTTTT	CASSLRDYRATNEKLFF
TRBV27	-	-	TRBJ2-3	TGTGCCAGCAGTTTAGTCGGGAGCCTCACAGATACGCAGTATTTT	CASSLVGSLTDTQYF
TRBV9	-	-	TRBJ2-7	TGTGCCAGCAGCGCCCTCGGAGGGACAGCGCCCTACGAGCAGTACTTC	CASSALGGTAPYEQYF
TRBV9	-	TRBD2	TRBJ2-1	TGTGCCAGCAGCGTAGCGGGGACTAGCGGGATATACAATGAGCAGTTCTTC	CASSVAGTSGIYNEQFF
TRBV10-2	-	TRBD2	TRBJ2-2	TGCGCCAGCAGATTGTCTAGCGGGGCCGGGGAGCTGTTTTTT	CASRLSSGAGELFF
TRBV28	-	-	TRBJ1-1	TGTGCCAGCAGTTTACTTTTGGGGCAAGCTCAGGCTTTCTTT	CASSLLLGQAQAFF
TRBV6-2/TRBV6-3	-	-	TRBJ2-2	TGTGCCAGCAGCCGAGAATCCGGGGAGCTGTTTTTT	CASSRESGELFF
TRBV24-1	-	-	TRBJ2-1	TGTGCCACCAGAGGGGACAATGAGCAGTTCTTC	CATRGDNEQFF
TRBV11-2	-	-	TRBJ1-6	TGTGCCAGCAGCCAAATAGGGGCGGAGAATTCACCCCTCCACTTT	CASSQIGAENSPLHF
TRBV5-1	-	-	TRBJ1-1	TGCGCCAGCAGCTTGGTGTCAGGTGAAGCTTTCTTT	CASSLVSGEAFF
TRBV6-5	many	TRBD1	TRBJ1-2	TGTGCCAGCAGTTATGGGACAGGGGGCGCGGACTATGGCTACACCTTC	CASSYGTGGADYGYTF
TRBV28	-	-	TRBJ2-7	TGTGCCACGACCGGCCAAGAGGACGAGCAGTACTTC	CATTGQEDEQYF